The following is a T cell receptor (beta chain) sequence with its context. This record belongs to a study of blood T cell repertoires in COVID-19. As for the study in general: T cells, B-cell-depleted T cells, or PBMCs supplied cDNA or gDNA.

The germline gives CDR1 GTSNPN, CDR2 SVGIG (reference sequence). The CDR3 length is 18 residues. The V and J ends lost 1 base and 7 bases, in that order; junction bases with no gene match: 13. Methods used by the authors: Amplification of reference gene primers provided the estimated nucleated cell counts. Using immunoSEQ multiplex PCR, the repertoire was profiled, and TCRdb retains in-frame clones only, with some absent. V, J and clone size are taken as reported in that table, and D and trimming were inferred from the DNA itself. The sample comprises around 180,000 clones, roughly 80% of which are singletons, and approximately 15% rests with the top ten.

This clonotype was sampled from a man aged 55 to 70 with active or convalescent COVID-19. The gene calls are TRBV30 and TRBJ2-1; 13 bases fit TRBD2. The sample was peripheral blood. CDR3 bases: TGTGCCTGGAGTGAAATACTAGCGGGAGGGCCTAGGTTAAATGAGCAGTTCTTC. This translates into CAWSEILAGGPRLNEQFF.